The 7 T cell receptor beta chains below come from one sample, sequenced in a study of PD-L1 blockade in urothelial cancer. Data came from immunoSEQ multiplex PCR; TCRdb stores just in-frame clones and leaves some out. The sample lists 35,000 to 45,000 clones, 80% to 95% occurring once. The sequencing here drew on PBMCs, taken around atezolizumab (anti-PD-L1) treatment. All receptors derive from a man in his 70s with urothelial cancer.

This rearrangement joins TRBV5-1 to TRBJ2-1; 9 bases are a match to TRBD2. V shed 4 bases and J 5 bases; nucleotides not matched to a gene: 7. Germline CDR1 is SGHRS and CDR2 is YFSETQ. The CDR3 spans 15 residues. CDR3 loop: CASSQGSGGDNEQFF. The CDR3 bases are TGCGCCAGCAGCCAGGGTAGCGGGGGAGACAATGAGCAGTTCTTC.

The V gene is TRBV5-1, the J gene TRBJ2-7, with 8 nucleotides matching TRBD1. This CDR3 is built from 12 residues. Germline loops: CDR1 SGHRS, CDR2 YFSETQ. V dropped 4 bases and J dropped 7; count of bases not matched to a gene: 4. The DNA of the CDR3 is TGCGCCAGCAGCATAGGGACAGGTGAGCAGTACTTC. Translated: CASSIGTGEQYF.

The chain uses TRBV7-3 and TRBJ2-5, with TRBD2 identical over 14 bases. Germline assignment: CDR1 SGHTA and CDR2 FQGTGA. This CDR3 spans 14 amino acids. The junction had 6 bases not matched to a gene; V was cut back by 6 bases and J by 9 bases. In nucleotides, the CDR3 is TGTGCCAGCAGTCCTAAGGGACTAGCGGGGGCCCAGTACTTC. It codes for CASSPKGLAGAQYF.

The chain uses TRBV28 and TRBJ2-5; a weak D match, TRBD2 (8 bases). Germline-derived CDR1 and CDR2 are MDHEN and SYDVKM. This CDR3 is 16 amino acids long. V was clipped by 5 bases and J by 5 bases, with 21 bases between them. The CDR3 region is CASSSLREGAGETQYF. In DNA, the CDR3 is TGTGCCAGCAGTAGCCTCCGGGAGGGGGCGGGGGAGACCCAGTACTTC.

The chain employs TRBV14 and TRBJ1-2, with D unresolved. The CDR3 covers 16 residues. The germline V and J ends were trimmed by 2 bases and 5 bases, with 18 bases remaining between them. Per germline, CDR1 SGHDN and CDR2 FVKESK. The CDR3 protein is CASSQLKSGASYGYTF. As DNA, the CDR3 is TGTGCCAGCAGCCAATTGAAGAGCGGCGCCTCATATGGCTACACCTTC. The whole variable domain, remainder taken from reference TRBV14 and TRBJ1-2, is EAGVTQFPSHSVIEKGQTVTLRCDPISGHDNLYWYRRVMGKEIKFLLHFVKESKQDESGMPNNRFLAERTGGTYSTLKVQPAELEDSGVYFCASSQLKSGASYGYTFGSGTRLTVV.

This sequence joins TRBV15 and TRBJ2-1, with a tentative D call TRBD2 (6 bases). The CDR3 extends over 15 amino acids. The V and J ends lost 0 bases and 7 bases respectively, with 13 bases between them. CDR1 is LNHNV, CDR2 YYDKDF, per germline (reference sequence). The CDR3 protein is CATSRDRPRGNEQFF. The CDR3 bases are TGTGCCACCAGCAGAGATCGTCCCCGGGGGAATGAGCAGTTCTTC.

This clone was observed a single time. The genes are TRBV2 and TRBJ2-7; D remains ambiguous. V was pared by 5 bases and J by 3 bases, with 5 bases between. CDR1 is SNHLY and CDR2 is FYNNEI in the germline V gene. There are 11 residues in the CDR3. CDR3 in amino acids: CASSSLYEQYF. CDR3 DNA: TGTGCCAGCAGTTCCCTCTACGAGCAGTACTTC.